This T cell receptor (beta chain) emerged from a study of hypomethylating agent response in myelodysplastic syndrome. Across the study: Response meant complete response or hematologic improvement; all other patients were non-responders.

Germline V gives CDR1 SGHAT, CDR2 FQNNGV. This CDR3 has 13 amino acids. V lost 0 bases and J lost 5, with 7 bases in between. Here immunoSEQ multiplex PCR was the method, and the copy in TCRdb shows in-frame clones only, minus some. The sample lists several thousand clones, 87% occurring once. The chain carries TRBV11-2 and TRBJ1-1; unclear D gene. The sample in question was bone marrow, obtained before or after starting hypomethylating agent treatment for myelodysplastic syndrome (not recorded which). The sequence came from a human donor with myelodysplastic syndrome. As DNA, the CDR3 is TGTGCCAGCAGCTTAGATCGGGAGACTGAAGCTTTCTTT. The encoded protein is CASSLDRETEAFF.